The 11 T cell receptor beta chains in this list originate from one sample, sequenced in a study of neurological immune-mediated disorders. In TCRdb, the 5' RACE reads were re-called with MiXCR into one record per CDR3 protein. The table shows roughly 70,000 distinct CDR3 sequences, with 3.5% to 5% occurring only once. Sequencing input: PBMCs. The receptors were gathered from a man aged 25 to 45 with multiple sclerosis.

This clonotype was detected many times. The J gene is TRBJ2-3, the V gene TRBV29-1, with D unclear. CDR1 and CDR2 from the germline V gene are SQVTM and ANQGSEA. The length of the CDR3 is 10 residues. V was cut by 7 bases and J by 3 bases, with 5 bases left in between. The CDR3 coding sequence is TGCAGCGCCCTGACAGATACGCAGTATTTT. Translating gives CSALTDTQYF.

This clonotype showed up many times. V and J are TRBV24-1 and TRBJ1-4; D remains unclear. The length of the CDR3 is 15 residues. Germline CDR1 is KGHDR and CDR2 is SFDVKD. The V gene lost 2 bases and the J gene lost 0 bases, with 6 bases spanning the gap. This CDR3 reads CATSDWSATNEKLFF. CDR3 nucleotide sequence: TGTGCCACCAGTGATTGGAGCGCAACTAATGAAAAACTGTTTTTT.

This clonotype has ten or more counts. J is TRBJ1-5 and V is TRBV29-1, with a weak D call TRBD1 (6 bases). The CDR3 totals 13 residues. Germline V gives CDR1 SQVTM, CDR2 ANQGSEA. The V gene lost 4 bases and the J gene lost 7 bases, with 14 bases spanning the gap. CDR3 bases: TGCAGCGTTGGGAGGGGGGCCGGGCAGCCCCAGCATTTT. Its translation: CSVGRGAGQPQHF.

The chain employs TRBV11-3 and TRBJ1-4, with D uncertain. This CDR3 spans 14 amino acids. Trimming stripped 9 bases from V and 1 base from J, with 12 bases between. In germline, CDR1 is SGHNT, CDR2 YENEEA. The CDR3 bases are TGTGCCAGTGGATCGGCAGGAACTAATGAAAAACTGTTTTTT. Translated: CASGSAGTNEKLFF.

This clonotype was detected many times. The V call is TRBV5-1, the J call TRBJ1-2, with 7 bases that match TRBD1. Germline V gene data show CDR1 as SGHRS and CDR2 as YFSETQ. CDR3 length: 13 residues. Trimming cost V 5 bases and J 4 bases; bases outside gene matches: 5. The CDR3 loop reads CASRVRQGYGYTF. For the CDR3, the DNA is TGCGCCAGCAGAGTACGACAGGGCTATGGCTACACCTTC.

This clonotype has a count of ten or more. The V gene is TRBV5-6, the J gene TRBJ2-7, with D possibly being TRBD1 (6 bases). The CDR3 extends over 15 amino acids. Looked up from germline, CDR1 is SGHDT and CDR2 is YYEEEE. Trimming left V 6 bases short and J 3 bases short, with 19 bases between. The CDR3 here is CASTYLGTRVYEQYF. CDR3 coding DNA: TGTGCCAGCACCTACCTGGGGACAAGGGTCTACGAGCAGTACTTC.

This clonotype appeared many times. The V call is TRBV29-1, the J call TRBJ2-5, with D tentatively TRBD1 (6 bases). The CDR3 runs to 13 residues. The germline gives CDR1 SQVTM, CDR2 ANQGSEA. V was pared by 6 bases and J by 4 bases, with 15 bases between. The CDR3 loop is CSVDRSTGETQYF. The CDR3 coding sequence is TGCAGCGTGGACAGATCTACCGGAGAGACCCAGTACTTC.

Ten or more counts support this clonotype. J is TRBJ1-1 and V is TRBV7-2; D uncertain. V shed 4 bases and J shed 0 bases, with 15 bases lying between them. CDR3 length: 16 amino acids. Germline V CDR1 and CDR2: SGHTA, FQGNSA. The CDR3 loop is CASSSILGRMNTEAFF. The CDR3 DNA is TGTGCCAGCAGCTCAATACTAGGGCGCATGAACACTGAAGCTTTCTTT. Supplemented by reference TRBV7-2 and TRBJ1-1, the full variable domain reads GAGVSQSPSNKVTEKGKDVELRCDPISGHTALYWYRQSLGQGLEFLIYFQGNSAPDKSGLPSDRFSAERTGGSVSTLTIQRTQQEDSAVYLCASSSILGRMNTEAFFGQGTRLTVV.

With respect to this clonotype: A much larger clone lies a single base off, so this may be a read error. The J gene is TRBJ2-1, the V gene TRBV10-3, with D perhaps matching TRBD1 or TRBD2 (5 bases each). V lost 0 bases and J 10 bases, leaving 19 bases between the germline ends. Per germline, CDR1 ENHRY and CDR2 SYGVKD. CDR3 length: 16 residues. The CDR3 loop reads CAISESTGKGSSEQFF. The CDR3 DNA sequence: TGTGCCATCAGTGAGTCGACTGGAAAGGGGAGTAGCGAGCAGTTCTTC.

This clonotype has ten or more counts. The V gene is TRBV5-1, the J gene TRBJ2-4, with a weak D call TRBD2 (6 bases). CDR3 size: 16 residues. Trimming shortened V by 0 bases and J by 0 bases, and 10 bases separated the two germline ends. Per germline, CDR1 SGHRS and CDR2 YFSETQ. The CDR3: CASSLVGGIAKNIQYF. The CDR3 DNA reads TGCGCCAGCAGCTTGGTTGGGGGGATAGCCAAAAACATTCAGTACTTC.

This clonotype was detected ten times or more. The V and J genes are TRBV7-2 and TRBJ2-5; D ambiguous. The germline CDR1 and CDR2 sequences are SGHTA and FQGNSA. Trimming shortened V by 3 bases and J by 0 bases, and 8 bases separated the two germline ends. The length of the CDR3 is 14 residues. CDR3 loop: CASSFGRYQETQYF. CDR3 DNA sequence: TGTGCCAGCAGCTTCGGGCGGTACCAAGAGACCCAGTACTTC.